The rows below give T cell receptor beta chains drawn from one sample of a study of T cell repertoires in cytomegalovirus infection. These receptors' targets are unknown. In TCRdb, the reads were re-called with MiXCR into one record per CDR3 protein. This sample yields about 63,000 distinct CDR3 sequences, of which 20% to 25% are seen a single time; about 69% belongs to the top ten. This specimen was CD8+ T cells from cultured PBMCs, taken from culture after CMV antigen stimulation. The origin of the receptors is a human donor in good health (CMV status not recorded). Some clones in this sample may be carry-over from other donors' samples. Both conserved end residues are part of each CDR3. Fields, in order: clone size, J gene, V gene, D gene, CDR3 DNA, CDR3 protein. The D gene is left open where the match is weak. Rows give clone size only sometimes, using once, few, many, or a class for an expanded clone.

abundance: .; j_gene: TRBJ1-2; v_gene: TRBV7-9; d_gene: .; CDR3nt: TGTGCCAGCAGCTCCATCCGCTTGACAGTGAACTATGGCTACACCTTC; CDR3aa: CASSSIRLTVNYGYTF
abundance: few; j_gene: TRBJ1-2; v_gene: TRBV7-9; d_gene: .; CDR3nt: TGTGCCAGCACCGGCCAACCTAACTATGGCTACACCTTC; CDR3aa: CASTGQPNYGYTF
abundance: .; j_gene: TRBJ2-3; v_gene: TRBV6-2/TRBV6-3; d_gene: TRBD1; CDR3nt: TGTGCCAGCAGTTACCGGGGACAGGATAGCACAGATACGCAGTATTTT; CDR3aa: CASSYRGQDSTDTQYF
abundance: few; j_gene: TRBJ2-3; v_gene: TRBV12-5; d_gene: .; CDR3nt: TGTGCTAGTGGGTCCCAGGATGGCACAGATACGCAGTATTTT; CDR3aa: CASGSQDGTDTQYF
abundance: many; j_gene: TRBJ2-7; v_gene: TRBV4-1; d_gene: .; CDR3nt: TGCGCCAGCAGCCAAGAAGGGATAGGACACAACTACGAGCAGTACTTC; CDR3aa: CASSQEGIGHNYEQYF
abundance: .; j_gene: TRBJ2-5; v_gene: TRBV7-9; d_gene: .; CDR3nt: TGTGCCAGCGAGAGGACAAGGGAGACCCAGTACTTC; CDR3aa: CASERTRETQYF
abundance: few; j_gene: TRBJ2-3; v_gene: TRBV12-3/TRBV12-4; d_gene: .; CDR3nt: TGTGCCAGCAGTTTCAGCCGGGAAGATACGCAGTATTTT; CDR3aa: CASSFSREDTQYF
abundance: .; j_gene: TRBJ2-7; v_gene: TRBV15; d_gene: .; CDR3nt: TGTGCCACCAGCTACTATTCCGACCCCGACTCCTACGAGCAGTACTTC; CDR3aa: CATSYYSDPDSYEQYF
abundance: few; j_gene: TRBJ2-7; v_gene: TRBV7-8; d_gene: TRBD1; CDR3nt: TGTGCCAGCAGCTTAGGAGGGGACAGGGGTTCCTACGAGCAGTACTTC; CDR3aa: CASSLGGDRGSYEQYF
abundance: .; j_gene: TRBJ1-2; v_gene: TRBV27; d_gene: .; CDR3nt: TGTGCCAGCAGTTTATCCCGGGCCCATGGCTACACCTTC; CDR3aa: CASSLSRAHGYTF
abundance: few; j_gene: TRBJ2-3; v_gene: TRBV5-5; d_gene: .; CDR3nt: TGTGCCAGCAGCTTGAGAGGGGCATTGACAGATACGCAGTATTTT; CDR3aa: CASSLRGALTDTQYF
abundance: .; j_gene: TRBJ1-5; v_gene: TRBV12-3/TRBV12-4; d_gene: TRBD1; CDR3nt: TGTGCCAGCAGTTTTGCAGGGGGTAATCAGCCCCAGCATTTT; CDR3aa: CASSFAGGNQPQHF
abundance: once; j_gene: TRBJ1-1; v_gene: TRBV6-2/TRBV6-3; d_gene: .; CDR3nt: TGTGCCAGCAGTTTCGGGGGGCTTGGGTTCTTT; CDR3aa: CASSFGGLGFF
abundance: few; j_gene: TRBJ2-3; v_gene: TRBV7-2; d_gene: .; CDR3nt: TGTGCCAGCGGTTACCGGGACGCTCCCACAGATACGCAGTATTTT; CDR3aa: CASGYRDAPTDTQYF
abundance: .; j_gene: TRBJ2-1; v_gene: TRBV18; d_gene: .; CDR3nt: TGTGCCAGCTCACCATCTCAGGGCCCAATCTACAATGAGCAGTTCTTC; CDR3aa: CASSPSQGPIYNEQFF
abundance: few; j_gene: TRBJ2-3; v_gene: TRBV7-2; d_gene: .; CDR3nt: TGTGCCAGCAGCCTGTGGGGGGCCATGGATACGCAGTATTTT; CDR3aa: CASSLWGAMDTQYF
abundance: few; j_gene: TRBJ2-2; v_gene: TRBV12-3/TRBV12-4; d_gene: .; CDR3nt: TGTGCCAGCAATCACCCGGGCGGGGAGCTGTTTTTT; CDR3aa: CASNHPGGELFF
abundance: .; j_gene: TRBJ1-2; v_gene: TRBV12-3/TRBV12-4; d_gene: .; CDR3nt: TGTGCCAGCAGTCCTGGGGCAGGGATCCGCACCTTC; CDR3aa: CASSPGAGIRTF
abundance: .; j_gene: TRBJ2-3; v_gene: TRBV7-2; d_gene: .; CDR3nt: TGTGCCAGCAGCTTAGAGCGGTGGAGGTCAGATACGCAGTATTTT; CDR3aa: CASSLERWRSDTQYF
abundance: few; j_gene: TRBJ1-2; v_gene: TRBV6-2/TRBV6-3; d_gene: .; CDR3nt: TGTGCCAGCGGACGTAACTATGGCTACACCTTC; CDR3aa: CASGRNYGYTF
abundance: .; j_gene: TRBJ2-7; v_gene: TRBV6-1; d_gene: .; CDR3nt: TGTGCCAGCAGTTCCATTGACAGCTCCTGGGACGAGCAGTACTTC; CDR3aa: CASSSIDSSWDEQYF
abundance: .; j_gene: TRBJ2-2; v_gene: TRBV12-3/TRBV12-4; d_gene: .; CDR3nt: TGTGCCAGCAGTCAGGAAAGTGGGCCTATGAACACCGGGGAGCTGTTTTTT; CDR3aa: CASSQESGPMNTGELFF
abundance: few; j_gene: TRBJ1-1; v_gene: TRBV12-3/TRBV12-4; d_gene: .; CDR3nt: TGTGCCAGCAGTCATAGGGATGGGTGGAGCGGCACTGAAGCTTTCTTT; CDR3aa: CASSHRDGWSGTEAFF
abundance: few; j_gene: TRBJ1-1; v_gene: TRBV27; d_gene: .; CDR3nt: TGTGCCAGCAGTTTAGTTCGGCGGACTGAAGCTTTCTTT; CDR3aa: CASSLVRRTEAFF
abundance: .; j_gene: TRBJ1-1; v_gene: TRBV28; d_gene: .; CDR3nt: TGTGCCAGCAGTAATCAGGGATGGGCTGAAGCTTTCTTT; CDR3aa: CASSNQGWAEAFF
abundance: .; j_gene: TRBJ1-6; v_gene: TRBV11-2; d_gene: .; CDR3nt: TGTGCCAGCAGCTTAGAGCGGGACAAGCTTTCACCCCTCCACTTT; CDR3aa: CASSLERDKLSPLHF
abundance: .; j_gene: TRBJ2-3; v_gene: TRBV6-2/TRBV6-3; d_gene: .; CDR3nt: TGTGCCAGCAGTTACTTGGTGAGCACAGATACGCAGTATTTT; CDR3aa: CASSYLVSTDTQYF
abundance: .; j_gene: TRBJ2-7; v_gene: TRBV6-2/TRBV6-3; d_gene: TRBD1; CDR3nt: TGTGCCAGCAGTTACTCGGGGACAGACTCCTACGAGCAGTACTTC; CDR3aa: CASSYSGTDSYEQYF